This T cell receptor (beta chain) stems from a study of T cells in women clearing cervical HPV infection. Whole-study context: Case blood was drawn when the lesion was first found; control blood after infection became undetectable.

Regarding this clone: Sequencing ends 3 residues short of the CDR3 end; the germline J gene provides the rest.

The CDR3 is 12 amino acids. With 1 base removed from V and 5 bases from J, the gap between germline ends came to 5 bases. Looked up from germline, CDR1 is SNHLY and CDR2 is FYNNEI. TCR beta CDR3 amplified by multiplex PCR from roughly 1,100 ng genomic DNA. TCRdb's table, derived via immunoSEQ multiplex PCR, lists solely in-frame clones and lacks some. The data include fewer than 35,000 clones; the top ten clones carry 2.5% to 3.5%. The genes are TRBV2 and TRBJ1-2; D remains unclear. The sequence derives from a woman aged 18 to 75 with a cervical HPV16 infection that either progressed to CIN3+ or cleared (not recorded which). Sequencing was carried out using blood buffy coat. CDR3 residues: CASSEDRYGYTF. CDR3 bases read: TGTGCCAGCAGTGAAGACAGATATGGC.